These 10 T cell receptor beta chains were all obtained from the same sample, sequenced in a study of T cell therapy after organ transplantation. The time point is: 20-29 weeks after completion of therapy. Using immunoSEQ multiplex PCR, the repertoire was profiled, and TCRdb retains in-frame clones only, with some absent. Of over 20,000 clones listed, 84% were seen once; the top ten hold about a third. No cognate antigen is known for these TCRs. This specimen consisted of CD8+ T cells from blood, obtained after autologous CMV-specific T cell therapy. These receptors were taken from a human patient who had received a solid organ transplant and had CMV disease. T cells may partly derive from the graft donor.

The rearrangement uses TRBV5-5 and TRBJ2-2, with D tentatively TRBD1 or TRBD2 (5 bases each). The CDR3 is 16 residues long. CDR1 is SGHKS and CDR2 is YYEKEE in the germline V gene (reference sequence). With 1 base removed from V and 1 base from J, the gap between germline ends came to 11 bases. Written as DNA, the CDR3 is TGTGCCAGCAGCTTGTTGAGGGGCCTGAACACCGGGGAGCTGTTTTTT. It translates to CASSLLRGLNTGELFF.

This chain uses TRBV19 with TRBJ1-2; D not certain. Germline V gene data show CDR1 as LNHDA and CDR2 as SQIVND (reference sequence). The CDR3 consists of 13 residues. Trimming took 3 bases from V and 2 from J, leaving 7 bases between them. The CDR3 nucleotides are TGTGCCAGTAGTATGGGAGGGAACTATGGCTACACCTTC. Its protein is CASSMGGNYGYTF.

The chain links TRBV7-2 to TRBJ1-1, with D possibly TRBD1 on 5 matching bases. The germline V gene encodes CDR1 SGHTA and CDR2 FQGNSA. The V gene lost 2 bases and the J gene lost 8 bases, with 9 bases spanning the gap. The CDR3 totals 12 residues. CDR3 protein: CASSLIGTEAFF. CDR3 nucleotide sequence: TGTGCCAGCAGCTTAATCGGGACCGAAGCTTTCTTT. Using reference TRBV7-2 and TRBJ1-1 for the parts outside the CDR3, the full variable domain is GAGVSQSPSNKVTEKGKDVELRCDPISGHTALYWYRQSLGQGLEFLIYFQGNSAPDKSGLPSDRFSAERTGGSVSTLTIQRTQQEDSAVYLCASSLIGTEAFFGQGTRLTVV.

The CDR3 here is CASSPGTRNEKLFF. The CDR3 DNA sequence: TGCGCCAGCAGCCCCGGGACGAGGAATGAAAAACTGTTTTTT. This rearrangement joins TRBV4-3 to TRBJ1-4, with D possibly TRBD1 on 5 matching bases. The CDR3 covers 14 residues. V was trimmed by 4 bases and J by 5 bases, leaving 11 bases between them. The germline gives CDR1 LGHNA, CDR2 YSLEER.

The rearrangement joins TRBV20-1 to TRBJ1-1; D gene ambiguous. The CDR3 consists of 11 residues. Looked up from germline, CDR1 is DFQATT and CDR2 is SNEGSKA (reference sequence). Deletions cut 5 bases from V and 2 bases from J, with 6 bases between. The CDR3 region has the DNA TGCAGTGCTCCACTTAACACTGAAGCTTTCTTT. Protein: CSAPLNTEAFF.

The CDR3 loop reads CSVRPGTGPNTEAFF. Written as DNA, the CDR3 is TGCAGCGTTCGTCCCGGGACAGGGCCGAACACTGAAGCTTTCTTT. The V call is TRBV29-1, the J call TRBJ1-1; 9 nucleotides align to TRBD1. Germline V gives CDR1 SQVTM, CDR2 ANQGSEA. V trimming: 5 bases; J trimming: 1 base; junction bases outside the gene matches: 8. This CDR3 contains 15 residues.

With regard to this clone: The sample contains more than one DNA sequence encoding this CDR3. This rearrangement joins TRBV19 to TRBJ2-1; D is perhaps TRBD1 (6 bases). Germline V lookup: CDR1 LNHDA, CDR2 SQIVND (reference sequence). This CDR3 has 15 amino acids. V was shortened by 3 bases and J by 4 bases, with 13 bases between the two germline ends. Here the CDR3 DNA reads TGTGCCAGTAGTATCGTTACAGGGCCGTACAATGAGCAGTTCTTC. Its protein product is CASSIVTGPYNEQFF.

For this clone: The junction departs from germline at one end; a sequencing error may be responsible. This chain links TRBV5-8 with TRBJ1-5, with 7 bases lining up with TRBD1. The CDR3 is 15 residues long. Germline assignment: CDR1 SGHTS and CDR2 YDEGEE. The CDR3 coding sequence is TGTGCCAGCAGCGAGGGACAGAATAGCAATCAGTCCCAGCATTTT. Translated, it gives CASSEGQNSNQSQHF.

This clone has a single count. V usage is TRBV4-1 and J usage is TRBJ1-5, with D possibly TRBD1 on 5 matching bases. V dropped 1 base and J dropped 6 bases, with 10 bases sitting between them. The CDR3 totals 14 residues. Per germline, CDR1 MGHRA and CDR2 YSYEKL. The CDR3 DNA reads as TGCGCCAGCAGCCAAGTACAGGATAGTCAGCCCCAGCATTTT. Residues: CASSQVQDSQPQHF.

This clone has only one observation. The CDR3 DNA follows: TGTGCCAGCAGCTTAGGTGGGTCGGAGCAGTACTTC. This codes for CASSLGGSEQYF. This sequence joins TRBV7-9 and TRBJ2-7; D uncertain. The CDR3 contains 12 residues. V lost 1 base and J lost 7, with 8 bases in between. Per germline, CDR1 SEHNR and CDR2 FQNEAQ (reference sequence). The full variable domain, rest sourced from reference TRBV7-9 and TRBJ2-7, is DTGVSQNPRHKITKRGQNVTFRCDPISEHNRLYWYRQTLGQGPEFLTYFQNEAQLEKSRLLSDRFSAERPKGSFSTLEIQRTEQGDSAMYLCASSLGGSEQYFGPGTRLTVT.